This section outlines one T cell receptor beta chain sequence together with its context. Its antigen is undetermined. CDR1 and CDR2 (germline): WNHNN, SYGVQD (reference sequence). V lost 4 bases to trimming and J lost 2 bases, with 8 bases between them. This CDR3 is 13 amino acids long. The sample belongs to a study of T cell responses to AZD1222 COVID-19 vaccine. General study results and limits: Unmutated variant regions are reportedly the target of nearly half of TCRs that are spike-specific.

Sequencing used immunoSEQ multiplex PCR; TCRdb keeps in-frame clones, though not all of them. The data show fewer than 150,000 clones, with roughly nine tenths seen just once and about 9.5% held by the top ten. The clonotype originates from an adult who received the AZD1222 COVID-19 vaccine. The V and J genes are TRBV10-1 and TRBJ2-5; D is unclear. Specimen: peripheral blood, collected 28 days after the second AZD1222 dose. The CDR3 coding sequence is TGCGCCAGCAGTGCAGGTCAACAAGAGACCCAGTACTTC. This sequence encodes CASSAGQQETQYF.